This record concerns one T cell receptor (beta chain) sequence. What it recognizes is unknown. The sample originates from a study of cytomegalovirus exposure and HLA in healthy donors. Overall study context: Tens of millions of unique TCRs, all from HLA-typed donors, were included in an early release of the data.

The ends lost 3 bases at V and 2 bases at J; junction bases unmatched: 8. Germline V CDR1 and CDR2: PRHDT, FYEKMQ (reference sequence). This CDR3 is built from 17 residues. Study-level findings and limits: Per a later analysis, under 20,000 TCR beta sequences showed association with HLA alleles at 0.05 false discovery rate.

In the PCR, 60 Vbeta and 13 Jbeta primers were used. Using immunoSEQ multiplex PCR, the repertoire was profiled, and TCRdb retains in-frame clones only, with some absent. The table records roughly 63,000 clones, approximately 82% of them present only once. The receptor was isolated from a woman aged 40 to 55 in good health and CMV-seropositive. The sequencing input was PBMCs. The chain carries TRBV13 and TRBJ2-2; 8 nucleotides align to TRBD2. In nucleotides, the CDR3 is TGTGCCAGCAGCTTGCGACTAGCGCGACCTAACACCGGGGAGCTGTTTTTT. Protein product: CASSLRLARPNTGELFF.